The following is a TCR beta chain sequence with its context. Antigen: not known. The data were obtained in a study of a mutant IDH1 vaccine in newly diagnosed glioma. Study as a whole: Sex among treated patients split 62.5% male, about 38% female; mean age was roughly 40 years. General study results and limits: Pseudoprogression appeared independent of alterations in top peripheral clonotypes. Vaccination induced immune responses in around 94% of patients.

Time point: week 5, during vaccination. Vaccination comprised doses that each held 300 ug of mutant IDH1 20-mer peptide, plus topical imiquimod. Patients carried new grade 3 or 4 IDH1-mutant astrocytomas lacking nuclear ATRX. Data came from immunoSEQ multiplex PCR; TCRdb stores just in-frame clones and leaves some out. The sample holds around 32,000 clones; approximately 86% are singletons and the top ten take around 3%. V gave up 3 bases and J gave up 2 bases, with 11 bases separating them. CDR1 SGHNT and CDR2 YYREEE come from the germline V gene (reference sequence). CDR3 length: 14 amino acids. This clonotype was obtained from a woman aged 40 to 50 with glioma. Some clones in this sample may be carry-over from other donors' samples. Sequences were derived from peripheral blood mononuclear cells (PBMCs), sampled from a glioma patient whose treatment included an IDH1 peptide vaccine. The chain combines TRBV5-4 with TRBJ2-5, with no clear D. The CDR3 coding sequence is TGTGCCAGCAGCTCCCCCCAGTTGCAAGAGACCCAGTACTTC. Translation: CASSSPQLQETQYF.